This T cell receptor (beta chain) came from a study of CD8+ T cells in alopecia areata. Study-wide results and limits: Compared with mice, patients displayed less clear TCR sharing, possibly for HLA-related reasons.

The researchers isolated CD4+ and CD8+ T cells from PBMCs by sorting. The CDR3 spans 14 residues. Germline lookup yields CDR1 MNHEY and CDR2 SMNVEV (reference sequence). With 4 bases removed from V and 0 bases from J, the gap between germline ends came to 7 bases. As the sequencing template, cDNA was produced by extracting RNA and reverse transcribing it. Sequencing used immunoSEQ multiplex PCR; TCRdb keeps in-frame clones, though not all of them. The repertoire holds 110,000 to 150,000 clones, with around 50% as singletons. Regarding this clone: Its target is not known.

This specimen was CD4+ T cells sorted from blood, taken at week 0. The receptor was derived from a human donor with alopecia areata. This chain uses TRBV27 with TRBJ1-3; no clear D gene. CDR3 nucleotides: TGTGCCAGCAGTTCGCGGAGCTCTGGAAACACCATATATTTT. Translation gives CASSSRSSGNTIYF.